This T cell receptor (beta chain) was obtained from a study of blood T cells in healthy people across ages. Study overall: Template switching caught about one barcoded beta molecule for each two T cells.

The table lists this clonotype with many counts. The germline V gene encodes CDR1 MNHEY and CDR2 SVGAGI. The V end was cut by 5 bases, the J end by 1 base, with 8 bases between. This CDR3 region has 13 residues. Then a second PCR, running about 7 to 11 cycles, was carried out with a sample-barcoded 5' primer and a J-beta primer mix. TCRdb called the 5' RACE reads again in MiXCR, with one record for every CDR3 protein. The top ten hold around 16% of the sample, which has 850,000 to 950,000 distinct CDR3 sequences, under 35% seen once. The clonotype originates from a woman aged 80 or older in good health. The gene calls are TRBV6-5 and TRBJ1-2, with no clear D. Sequencing used blood. CDR3 coding DNA: TGTGCCAGCAGTCCAGATAATAACTATGGCTACACCTTC. Translating it yields CASSPDNNYGYTF.